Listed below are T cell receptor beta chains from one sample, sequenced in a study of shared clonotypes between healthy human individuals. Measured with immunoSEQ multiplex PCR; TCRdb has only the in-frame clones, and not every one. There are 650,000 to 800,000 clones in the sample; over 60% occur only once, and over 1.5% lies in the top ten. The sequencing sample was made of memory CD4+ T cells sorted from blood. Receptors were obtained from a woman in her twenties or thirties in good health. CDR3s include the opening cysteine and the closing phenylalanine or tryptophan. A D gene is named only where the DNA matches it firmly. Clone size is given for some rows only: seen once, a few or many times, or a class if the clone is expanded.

CASSLTTATNYGYTF TGTGCCAGCAGCTTAACGACAGCTACTAACTATGGCTACACCTTC few TRBV7-3 . 15 TRBJ1-2
CASPPGPPGDDTDTQYF TGCGCCAGCCCCCCCGGCCCCCCAGGGGATGACACAGATACGCAGTATTTT few TRBV23-1 . 17 TRBJ2-3
CASSSALTGLAGFTGELFF TGTGCCAGCAGTTCCGCCTTGACAGGTTTAGCGGGATTCACCGGGGAGCTGTTTTTT . TRBV27 TRBD2 19 TRBJ2-2
CASSDGTGADYNEQFF TGTGCCAGTAGTGATGGAACGGGAGCCGATTACAATGAGCAGTTCTTC once TRBV19 . 16 TRBJ2-1
CASSPPQGGYEQYF TGTGCCAGCAGTCCCCCGCAGGGGGGATACGAGCAGTACTTC few TRBV28 . 14 TRBJ2-7
CASSFPAERWNSGNTIYF TGTGCCAGCAGTTTCCCCGCTGAAAGGTGGAACTCTGGAAACACCATATATTTT . TRBV28 . 18 TRBJ1-3
CARDVAGEWNEQFF TGTGCCAGAGACGTAGCGGGAGAATGGAATGAGCAGTTCTTC once TRBV7-8 TRBD2 14 TRBJ2-1
CASFSSGLRGTGELFF TGTGCCAGCTTTTCTTCGGGTCTGCGGGGCACCGGGGAGCTGTTTTTT . TRBV28 . 16 TRBJ2-2
CASSNSGRADTQYF TGCGCCAGCAGTAACAGCGGGAGGGCAGATACGCAGTATTTT once TRBV10-2 TRBD2 14 TRBJ2-3
CASSLVTGQADTDTQYF TGTGCCAGCAGCTTAGTGACGGGACAGGCTGACACAGATACGCAGTATTTT . TRBV11-2 TRBD1 17 TRBJ2-3
CASRSRRGPMYTF TGTGCCAGTAGGTCCCGTAGGGGCCCTATGTACACCTTC . TRBV19 . 13 TRBJ1-2
CASSFREWLEQYF TGTGCCAGCAGTTTCCGGGAGTGGTTGGAGCAGTACTTC . TRBV2 . 13 TRBJ2-7
CSVLSRVSSYEQYF TGCAGCGTTCTCTCGCGCGTGAGCTCCTACGAGCAGTACTTC once TRBV29-1 . 14 TRBJ2-7
CATSREVLGNTEAFF TGTGCCACCAGCAGAGAGGTTTTGGGGAACACTGAAGCTTTCTTT . TRBV15 . 15 TRBJ1-1
CASSLGLAGARTDTQYF TGCGCCAGCAGCTTGGGACTAGCGGGGGCGAGGACAGATACGCAGTATTTT . TRBV5-1 TRBD2 17 TRBJ2-3
CASSYSITANTEAFF TGTGCCAGCAGTTACTCGATCACAGCGAACACTGAAGCTTTCTTT . TRBV6-5 . 15 TRBJ1-1
CASSLRFAQPQFF TGTGCCAGCAGCTTACGGTTTGCGCAGCCGCAGTTCTTC . TRBV7-8 . 13 TRBJ2-1
CASTGTPGAETQYF TGTGCCAGCACCGGGACTCCGGGGGCGGAGACCCAGTACTTC many TRBV2 . 14 TRBJ2-5
CASSLVTGVNEKLFF TGTGCCAGCAGCTTAGTGACAGGGGTTAATGAAAAACTGTTTTTT . TRBV7-9 TRBD1 15 TRBJ1-4
CASSVHEQYF TGTGCCAGCAGTGTGCACGAGCAGTACTTC . TRBV2 . 10 TRBJ2-7
CASSDGYGYTF TGTGCCAGCAGTGACGGCTATGGCTACACCTTC . TRBV2 . 11 TRBJ1-2
CASKDRTGRDTEAFF TGTGCCAGCAAGGACAGGACAGGACGAGACACTGAAGCTTTCTTT few TRBV2 TRBD1 15 TRBJ1-1
CASSGTIDYNEQFF TGTGCCAGCAGCGGGACTATCGACTACAATGAGCAGTTCTTC . TRBV28 TRBD2 14 TRBJ2-1
CASKKKAGGPVYEQYF TGCGCCAGCAAAAAGAAGGCGGGGGGCCCTGTCTACGAGCAGTACTTC . TRBV10-2 TRBD2 16 TRBJ2-7
CASSPAARNQPQHF TGTGCCAGCTCCCCGGCAGCAAGGAATCAGCCCCAGCATTTT . TRBV18 . 14 TRBJ1-5
CASSSGTAPSGANVLTF TGTGCCAGCAGTTCCGGGACAGCACCCTCTGGGGCCAACGTCCTGACTTTC . TRBV5-4 TRBD1 17 TRBJ2-6
CASSLVQGTYGYTF TGTGCCAGCAGCTTAGTACAGGGAACCTATGGCTACACCTTC . TRBV7-8 . 14 TRBJ1-2
CASTLGTIKNTEAFF TGCGCCAGCACCCTGGGAACAATAAAGAACACTGAAGCTTTCTTT . TRBV4-1 . 15 TRBJ1-1
CASSPRTGGETQYF TGCGCCAGCAGTCCTAGGACAGGGGGAGAGACCCAGTACTTC . TRBV23-1 TRBD1 14 TRBJ2-5
CASSPADLLGDTQYF TGTGCCAGCAGCCCGGCGGACCTCCTAGGGGATACGCAGTATTTT . TRBV28 . 15 TRBJ2-3
CASSEPTSSYNEQFF TGTGCCAGCAGTGAGCCAACGAGCTCCTACAATGAGCAGTTCTTC . TRBV25-1 . 15 TRBJ2-1